This entry features one TCR beta chain sequence. Seattle patients were enrolled during active infection and followed longitudinally. This specimen belongs to a study of blood T cell repertoires in COVID-19. In the study overall: The United States, Italy and Spain provided the acute and convalescent COVID-19 samples. Sources were T cells, B-cell-depleted T cells, or PBMCs; the material itself was cDNA or gDNA.

The CDR3 is 14 residues long. V was cut by 4 bases and J by 4 bases, with 14 bases left in between. CDR1 is SGHTS and CDR2 is YDEGEE in the germline V gene. How the authors handled the data: Reference gene primer amplification yielded estimated nucleated cell counts. Data came from immunoSEQ multiplex PCR; TCRdb stores just in-frame clones and leaves some out. V, J and clone size derive from that table, while D and trimming were established from the DNA sequence. The sample yields over 400,000 clones, roughly nine tenths seen once. Sequenced input: peripheral blood. The TCR was taken from a woman in her 50s with COVID-19, enrolled during active disease. This sequence joins TRBV5-8 and TRBJ1-2, with unresolved D. The CDR3 here is CASSPQQVSYGYTF. In DNA form, the CDR3 reads TGTGCCAGCAGCCCCCAACAAGTCTCCTATGGCTACACCTTC.